These 10 T cell receptor beta chains were sequenced from one sample in a study of control samples from healthy donors and cancer patients. Clones were read by immunoSEQ multiplex PCR, and TCRdb kept only the in-frame ones, dropping some. The sample yields about 150,000 clones, approximately 96% seen once. Sequencing was done on a sample of blood. The receptors here all came from a middle-aged man in good health.

This clone was recorded once. J is TRBJ1-2 and V is TRBV7-9; TRBD1 might be the D (6 bases). CDR1 SEHNR and CDR2 FQNEAQ come from the germline V gene (reference sequence). V lost 1 base, J lost 8 bases, and 11 bases lay in between. This CDR3 spans 13 amino acids. This CDR3 is CASSLGTASGYTF. The DNA for the CDR3 is TGTGCCAGCAGCTTAGGGACAGCTAGCGGCTACACCTTC.

This CDR3 reads CASSGQGDEKLFF. DNA of the CDR3: TGTGCCAGCTCGGGACAGGGGGATGAAAAACTGTTTTTT. The chain carries TRBV18 and TRBJ1-4; TRBD1 matches at 11 bases. Germline V CDR1 and CDR2: KGHSH, LQKENI. V gave up 6 bases and J gave up 6 bases; unmatched junction bases: 0. CDR3 length: 13 amino acids.

J is TRBJ2-5 and V is TRBV28; 10 nucleotides line up with TRBD2. J lost 4 bases, V lost 8 bases, and 7 bases had no gene match. Germline values: CDR1 MDHEN, CDR2 SYDVKM. The CDR3 sequence is 14 residues long. The CDR3 nucleotides read TGTGCCAGCTTGGGACTAGCGAGGATAGAGACCCAGTACTTC. Its translation is CASLGLARIETQYF.

The chain combines TRBV5-1 with TRBJ2-3; the match to TRBD2 covers 9 bases. Germline-derived CDR1 and CDR2 are SGHRS and YFSETQ. The CDR3 consists of 13 residues. The trim removed 0 bases at V and 14 bases at J, leaving 7 bases unmatched. The CDR3 loop reads CASSLEEAGGGYF. CDR3 in DNA: TGCGCCAGCAGCTTGGAGGAAGCGGGGGGCGGGTATTTT.

CDR3 in DNA: TGTGCCAGTAGAGAGGGCAGGCTCTTCTATGGCTACACCTTC. Encoded protein: CASREGRLFYGYTF. The chain joins TRBV19 to TRBJ1-2; D not resolved. The CDR3 totals 14 residues. Trimming took off 6 bases at V and 4 bases at J, with 15 bases between the two ends. Per germline, CDR1 LNHDA and CDR2 SQIVND (reference sequence).

The chain employs TRBV5-1 and TRBJ2-1; 7 bases match TRBD1. Per the germline V gene, CDR1 is SGHRS and CDR2 is YFSETQ. With 0 bases clipped from V and 3 bases from J, the junction kept 3 bases outside the gene matches. CDR3 length: 15 amino acids. The CDR3 DNA sequence: TGCGCCAGCAGCTTGGGGGCAGGGGGCTACAATGAGCAGTTCTTC. This encodes CASSLGAGGYNEQFF.

The chain employs TRBV5-1 and TRBJ2-2; D assignment may be TRBD1 or TRBD2 (5 bases each). Trimming took 4 bases from V and 4 from J, leaving 14 bases between them. The CDR3 extends over 15 amino acids. The germline V gene encodes CDR1 SGHRS and CDR2 YFSETQ. The CDR3 sequence is CASSPAGGSTGELFF. DNA for the CDR3: TGCGCCAGCAGCCCGGCTGGGGGAAGCACCGGGGAGCTGTTTTTT.

The V call is TRBV7-2, the J call TRBJ1-1; no firm D call. Looked up from germline, CDR1 is SGHTA and CDR2 is FQGNSA. CDR3 size: 14 residues. V was cut by 2 bases and J by 2 bases, with 9 bases left in between. As DNA, the CDR3 is TGTGCCAGCAGCTTAAAAAGGCTAAACACTGAAGCTTTCTTT. It yields the protein CASSLKRLNTEAFF.

This chain joins TRBV24-1 and TRBJ2-1; 8 bases align to TRBD2. With V trimmed by 6 bases and J by 0 bases, 0 bases remained unmatched. This CDR3 spans 14 amino acids. Germline V gene sequence: CDR1 KGHDR, CDR2 SFDVKD. CDR3 protein: CATSRGGSYNEQFF. CDR3 DNA: TGTGCCACCAGTCGGGGGGGCTCCTACAATGAGCAGTTCTTC.

This clone was observed a few times. V is TRBV7-2 and J is TRBJ2-2; 8 bases map to TRBD1. V shed 0 bases, J shed 4 bases, and the junction held 4 bases outside the gene matches. The CDR3 consists of 16 residues. Germline V lookup: CDR1 SGHTA, CDR2 FQGNSA. DNA for the CDR3: TGTGCCAGCAGCTTAGCAGCAGGGGGCTTCACCGGGGAGCTGTTTTTT. This gives the protein CASSLAAGGFTGELFF.